There are many counts of the clone carrying this T cell receptor (beta chain). As yet, its antigen is unknown. This entry belongs to a study of T cells in Graves' hyperthyroidism and ophthalmopathy. Looking at the study overall: Peripheral blood was drawn at first diagnosis, prior to all treatment. Study-wide findings and caveats: Ophthalmopathy, which appeared later, was predicted by the model a median approximately 6 months before onset. Within blood appeared most thyroid clonotypes that had expanded above 0.001.

V trimming: 6 bases; J trimming: 3 bases; junction bases outside the gene matches: 6. There are 15 residues in the CDR3. CDR1 is SNHLY and CDR2 is FYNNEI in the germline V gene. Using RNA transcripts as the source, TCR beta CDR3 regions were amplified. TCR CDR3 regions were first amplified by RT-PCR with HTBI primers. Using its own MiXCR run on the multiplex PCR reads, TCRdb lists one record per CDR3 protein. The sample includes about 600,000 distinct CDR3 sequences, approximately 15% of them seen just once. The authors took PBMCs from 7.5 to 10 ml fresh peripheral blood. This chain links TRBV2 with TRBJ2-1; TRBD2 matches 9 bases. This receptor was obtained from a woman between 18 and 30 years old with Graves' ophthalmopathy. Sequenced input: blood. The CDR3 region is CASSQGTSRYNEQFF. The DNA of the CDR3 is TGTGCCAGCAGCCAAGGGACTAGCCGCTACAATGAGCAGTTCTTC.